These 24 T cell receptor beta chains originate from one sample sequenced in a study of T cell responses to AZD1222 COVID-19 vaccine. Assay: immunoSEQ multiplex PCR; the TCRdb copy retains only in-frame clones and omits some. The data contain approximately 180,000 clones, around nine tenths of them singletons. The starting material was peripheral blood, obtained on day 0 of AZD1222 vaccination. The receptors stem from an adult in good health.

The J gene is TRBJ1-5, the V gene TRBV5-1; D ambiguous. Germline CDR1 is SGHRS and CDR2 is YFSETQ. CDR3 length: 15 amino acids. V shed 1 base and J shed 0 bases, with 8 bases lying between them. In nucleotides, the CDR3 is TGCGCCAGCAGCTTGACGCCATATAGCAATCAGCCCCAGCATTTT. This gives the protein CASSLTPYSNQPQHF.

This chain joins TRBV6-5 and TRBJ2-3; D is uncertain. Germline lookup yields CDR1 MNHEY and CDR2 SVGAGI. The germline V and J ends were trimmed by 5 bases and 9 bases, with 12 bases remaining between them. This CDR3 is built from 12 residues. The CDR3 here is CASSLNGQTQYF. The CDR3 bases are TGTGCCAGCAGTCTAAATGGCCAGACGCAGTATTTT.

The chain carries TRBV9 and TRBJ1-2, with 9 bases lining up with TRBD1. Germline V gene data show CDR1 as SGDLS and CDR2 as YYNGEE. V shed 7 bases and J 4 bases; nucleotides not matched to a gene: 8. The CDR3 is made up of 14 amino acids. CDR3 in amino acids: CASLPDRGPYGYTF. DNA of the CDR3: TGTGCCAGCTTACCGGACAGGGGCCCCTATGGCTACACCTTC.

The chain recombines TRBV3-1 (or the pseudogene TRBV3-2) with TRBJ1-1; D is possibly TRBD1 (6 bases). The CDR3 consists of 14 residues. The ends were cut back, 2 bases at V and 6 bases at J, with 13 bases in the middle. Germline V gives CDR1 LGHDT, CDR2 YNNKEL (reference sequence). The CDR3: CASSQIQGRAEAFF. CDR3 nucleotide sequence: TGTGCCAGCAGCCAAATCCAGGGGAGGGCTGAAGCTTTCTTT.

J is TRBJ1-2 and V is TRBV27; 8 bases agree with TRBD1. The CDR3 has 19 residues. CDR1 is MNHEY and CDR2 is SMNVEV in the germline V gene (reference sequence). The V gene end was trimmed by 3 bases and the J gene end by 2 bases; junction bases not matched to a gene: 17. The CDR3 region has the DNA TGTGCCAGCAGTTTCCCCGCCTCAGGGGGCGTAGTCCGCAACTATGGCTACACCTTC. Translation: CASSFPASGGVVRNYGYTF.

This clone was seen a handful of times. The chain joins TRBV2 to TRBJ2-3; D is perhaps TRBD1 or TRBD2 (5 bases each). Germline values: CDR1 SNHLY, CDR2 FYNNEI. The CDR3 sequence is 15 residues long. V was trimmed by 6 bases and J by 3 bases, leaving 16 bases between them. CDR3 DNA: TGTGCCAGCAGCGTCTCCGGGACGGGGACAGATACGCAGTATTTT. Protein sequence: CASSVSGTGTDTQYF.

This chain uses TRBV2 with TRBJ2-7; a weak D match, TRBD2 (5 bases). Trimming took off 7 bases at V and 7 bases at J, with 20 bases between the two ends. Germline V gene lookup returns CDR1 SNHLY and CDR2 FYNNEI. The CDR3 length is 14 residues. The CDR3 bases are TGTGCCAGCATTTCCGAGCGGCCCTCTGGGGAGCAGTACTTC. This codes for CASISERPSGEQYF. The whole variable domain, remainder taken from reference TRBV2 and TRBJ2-7, is EPEVTQTPSHQVTQMGQEVILRCVPISNHLYFYWYRQILGQKVEFLVSFYNNEISEKSEIFDDQFSVERPDGSNFTLKIRSTKLEDSAMYFCASISERPSGEQYFGPGTRLTVT.

The CDR3 coding sequence is TGTGCCAGCAGCGTAGCGGTTAGCGGCCTTACAGATACGCAGTATTTT. It translates to CASSVAVSGLTDTQYF. The rearrangement joins TRBV9 to TRBJ2-3; maybe TRBD2 (6 bases). Germline V gives CDR1 SGDLS, CDR2 YYNGEE. Trimming removed 0 bases from V and 3 bases from J, with 14 bases in between. This CDR3 contains 16 residues.

The chain recombines TRBV5-1 with TRBJ1-4; the D gene is possibly TRBD1 (5 bases). The CDR3 extends over 16 amino acids. Germline V gives CDR1 SGHRS, CDR2 YFSETQ. Trimming took 0 bases from V and 7 from J, leaving 16 bases between them. The CDR3 region has the DNA TGCGCCAGCAGCTTGGCCCTCCAGGGAGCGGGTGAAAAACTGTTTTTT. Residues: CASSLALQGAGEKLFF. The whole variable domain, filled in from reference TRBV5-1 and TRBJ1-4, reads KAGVTQTPRYLIKTRGQQVTLSCSPISGHRSVSWYQQTPGQGLQFLFEYFSETQRNKGNFPGRFSGRQFSNSRSEMNVSTLELGDSALYLCASSLALQGAGEKLFFGSGTQLSVL.

The chain joins TRBV6-5 to TRBJ1-3; perhaps TRBD1 as D (5 bases). V lost 8 bases, J lost 6 bases, and 17 bases lay in between. The CDR3 consists of 14 residues. Germline V gene lookup returns CDR1 MNHEY and CDR2 SVGAGI. The CDR3 DNA is TGTGCCAGCTTTGCTCCGGGACTCAAAAACACCATATATTTT. It is translated as CASFAPGLKNTIYF.

The chain couples TRBV11-2 to TRBJ2-7; 9 bases are a match to TRBD2. Germline V gene lookup returns CDR1 SGHAT and CDR2 FQNNGV. This CDR3 is 14 amino acids long. V lost 3 bases, J lost 0 bases, and 0 bases stayed unmatched. The CDR3 loop is CASSLTSGSYEQYF. As DNA, the CDR3 is TGTGCCAGCAGCTTGACTAGCGGCTCCTACGAGCAGTACTTC.

This rearrangement joins TRBV6-4 to TRBJ2-2, with no clear D. This CDR3 spans 14 amino acids. Trimming pared 7 bases from V and 4 bases from J, leaving 13 bases between. Germline-derived CDR1 and CDR2 are MRHNA and SNTAGT. The CDR3 DNA reads TGTGCCAGCAAAGTCAGCACGGGCACCGGGGAGCTGTTTTTT. It specifies CASKVSTGTGELFF.

The chain links TRBV6-5 to TRBJ2-7; D is possibly TRBD1 (6 bases). This CDR3 region has 15 residues. CDR1 is MNHEY and CDR2 is SVGAGI in the germline V gene. Trimming removed 2 bases at V and 3 bases at J, with 14 bases between. The CDR3 is CASSYGAGAHYEQYF. The CDR3 DNA reads TGTGCCAGCAGTTACGGGGCAGGGGCCCACTACGAGCAGTACTTC.

The chain employs TRBV10-2 and TRBJ2-7, with D possibly being TRBD1 (6 bases). CDR3 length: 13 amino acids. Germline CDR1 and CDR2: WSHSY and SAAADI. Trimming pared 6 bases from V and 5 bases from J, leaving 14 bases between. DNA for the CDR3: TGCGCCAGCAGGGGTAGGGGGTCGGACGAGCAGTACTTC. As protein: CASRGRGSDEQYF.

This clone has only one observation. The chain joins TRBV7-9 to TRBJ1-1; D might be TRBD1 (6 bases). This CDR3 has 15 amino acids. Germline-derived CDR1 and CDR2 are SEHNR and FQNEAQ (reference sequence). V was shortened by 2 bases and J by 0 bases, with 10 bases between the two germline ends. This chain's CDR3 is CASSLIQGLNTEAFF. CDR3 nucleotides: TGTGCCAGCAGCTTAATACAGGGATTGAACACTGAAGCTTTCTTT.

The chain recombines TRBV6-1 with TRBJ1-3; D not certain. V gave up 3 bases and J gave up 4 bases, with 10 bases separating them. The germline CDR1 and CDR2 sequences are MNHNS and SASEGT. The CDR3 runs to 14 residues. This chain's CDR3 is CASSDFSLGNTIYF. DNA for the CDR3: TGTGCCAGCAGTGATTTTTCCCTCGGAAACACCATATATTTT.

The rearrangement uses TRBV5-6 and TRBJ1-3; no firm D call. Per germline, CDR1 SGHDT and CDR2 YYEEEE. The CDR3 is 15 amino acids. Between the trimmed V and J ends, which lost 4 bases and 0 bases, there was a span of 11 bases. The CDR3 DNA follows: TGTGCCAGCAGCGCTACAGATATCTCTGGAAACACCATATATTTT. Its protein product is CASSATDISGNTIYF.

Only one count was recorded for this clone. The V call is TRBV9, the J call TRBJ2-3; a possible D gene is TRBD2 (6 bases). V lost 3 bases, J lost 5 bases, and 10 bases lay in between. Germline values: CDR1 SGDLS, CDR2 YYNGEE. This CDR3 comprises 13 residues. Written as DNA, the CDR3 is TGTGCCAGCAGCGCAAGACTAGAAGATACGCAGTATTTT. Protein sequence: CASSARLEDTQYF.

V gene TRBV18 combines with J gene TRBJ2-3; D ambiguous. Germline-derived CDR1 and CDR2 are KGHSH and LQKENI. The V gene lost 3 bases and the J gene lost 4 bases, with 2 bases spanning the gap. This CDR3 spans 11 amino acids. CDR3 DNA sequence: TGTGCCAGCTCACCGGCAGATACGCAGTATTTT. Protein: CASSPADTQYF.

To note about this clone: An end of the junction does not agree with germline; a read error may underlie this. The rearrangement links TRBV5-4 to TRBJ1-2, with 7 bases aligning to TRBD1. Germline V gene sequence: CDR1 SGHNT, CDR2 YYREEE (reference sequence). The CDR3 length is 16 residues. CDR3: CASTLGGTEANYGYTF. DNA for the CDR3: TGTGCCAGCACCTTGGGGGGGACAGAGGCTAACTATGGCTACACCTTC. The whole variable domain, filled in from reference TRBV5-4 and TRBJ1-2, reads ETGVTQSPTHLIKTRGQQVTLRCSSQSGHNTVSWYQQALGQGPQFIFQYYREEENGRGNFPPRFSGLQFPNYSSELNVNALELDDSALYLCASTLGGTEANYGYTFGSGTRLTVV.

The chain combines TRBV27 with TRBJ1-6; D not certain. Trimming stripped 5 bases from V and 3 bases from J, with 14 bases between. The CDR3 totals 16 residues. The germline V gene encodes CDR1 MNHEY and CDR2 SMNVEV (reference sequence). The CDR3 reads CASSPRPGSYNSPLHF. CDR3 bases: TGTGCCAGCAGTCCCCGACCCGGGAGCTATAATTCACCCCTCCACTTT.

The chain has TRBV3-1 (or the pseudogene TRBV3-2) and TRBJ1-1, with D uncertain. Germline V gives CDR1 LGHDT, CDR2 YNNKEL (reference sequence). CDR3 length equals 14 residues. V dropped 4 bases and J dropped 0 bases, with 9 bases sitting between them. CDR3 sequence reads: CASSPHYLNTEAFF. CDR3 DNA sequence: TGTGCCAGCAGCCCCCACTACCTGAACACTGAAGCTTTCTTT.

This sequence joins TRBV29-1 and TRBJ1-3, with a tentative D call TRBD1 (5 bases). The CDR3 spans 13 residues. Germline values: CDR1 SQVTM, CDR2 ANQGSEA. Trimming pared 5 bases from V and 4 bases from J, leaving 12 bases between. CDR3 bases: TGCAGCGTTACCGGGACCATCGGAAACACCATATATTTT. Protein sequence: CSVTGTIGNTIYF.

J is TRBJ1-6 and V is TRBV5-6; D possibly corresponds to TRBD1 (6 bases). This CDR3 comprises 15 residues. V was clipped by 4 bases and J by 7 bases, with 15 bases between them. Per germline, CDR1 SGHDT and CDR2 YYEEEE. The chain's CDR3 is CASSLGGRGNSPLHF. The CDR3 nucleotides are TGTGCCAGCAGCCTGGGGGGCAGGGGCAATTCACCCCTCCACTTT.